This T cell receptor (beta chain) emerged from a study of spatial heterogeneity in lung cancer. Study-wide context: There were 65 or so donors, all of them untreated patients with early-stage non-small cell lung cancer. Sequencing consistently turned up more beta-chain sequences than alpha-chain sequences. Study conclusions and caveats: The study found ubiquitous expanded tumor TCRs in blood more at resection than follow-up.

Time point: blood at routine non-recurrence follow-up after resection. Whole RNA, which was extracted from tumor, nontumor lung tissue or frozen PBMC, was sequenced without any cell sorting. This CDR3 spans 13 amino acids. Germline V gene sequence: CDR1 LNHDA, CDR2 SQIVND (reference sequence). Trimming stripped 7 bases from V and 6 bases from J, with 12 bases between. This clonotype was recorded once. Antigen specificity is unknown. Every TCR cDNA molecule carried a tag that served as a unique molecular identifier. TCRdb analysed the 5' RACE reads with MiXCR anew, one entry per CDR3 protein. The table lists around 110,000 distinct CDR3 sequences, over 9% of them singletons.

The chain couples TRBV19 to TRBJ2-2; perhaps TRBD1 as D (6 bases). The TCR sequence derives from a male donor with early-stage non-small cell lung cancer. The sample here was PBMCs, taken at follow-up. This chain's CDR3 is CASTLDSPGELFF. The CDR3 bases are TGTGCCAGTACACTGGACAGTCCCGGGGAGCTGTTTTTT.